These 7 T cell receptor beta chains were sequenced from one sample in a study of blood T cell repertoires in COVID-19. TCRdb's copy holds only in-frame clones and misses some; the assay was immunoSEQ multiplex PCR. The table shows about 400,000 clones, with roughly 90% occurring only once. Source material: PBMCs or T cells enriched from blood (not recorded which). These receptors all come from a woman aged 35 to 49 with acute COVID-19.

The V call is TRBV15, the J call TRBJ1-3, with D perhaps matching TRBD1 (6 bases). The V gene lost 3 bases and the J gene lost 1 base, with 10 bases spanning the gap. The CDR3 loop spans 15 amino acids. Germline V CDR1 and CDR2: LNHNV, YYDKDF (reference sequence). CDR3 DNA sequence: TGTGCCACCAGCAGTAGAAGGGGGTCTGGAAACACCATATATTTT. Amino acid sequence: CATSSRRGSGNTIYF.

This sequence joins TRBV11-3 and TRBJ2-6; a possible D gene is TRBD1 (5 bases). Looked up from germline, CDR1 is SGHNT and CDR2 is YENEEA. This CDR3 contains 17 residues. The V gene lost 1 base and the J gene lost 0 bases, with 10 bases spanning the gap. CDR3 sequence (DNA): TGTGCCAGCAGCTTAGGACAGTATGGCTCTGGGGCCAACGTCCTGACTTTC. Encoded protein: CASSLGQYGSGANVLTF.

CDR3: CASSKVPEGF. In nucleotides, the CDR3 is TGTGCCAGCAGCAAAGTCCCCGAGGGCTTT. The chain has TRBV21-1 and TRBJ1-1. TRBV21-1 is an annotated pseudogene. CDR3 length: 10 residues.

V and J are TRBV18 and TRBJ2-2; D is undetermined. Trimming stripped 3 bases from V and 4 bases from J, with 9 bases between. CDR1 and CDR2 from the germline V gene are KGHSH and LQKENI. CDR3 size: 14 residues. This chain's CDR3 is CASSPLGATGELFF. CDR3 in DNA: TGTGCCAGCTCACCGCTAGGTGCCACCGGGGAGCTGTTTTTT.

V and J are TRBV2 and TRBJ2-7, with TRBD1 matching 9 bases. Germline V gene data show CDR1 as SNHLY and CDR2 as FYNNEI. This CDR3 region has 15 residues. Unmatched junction bases numbered 6, after V lost 6 bases and J lost 0 bases. This chain's CDR3 is CASSGGQGSSYEQYF. In DNA, the CDR3 is TGTGCCAGCAGCGGAGGACAGGGGAGCTCCTACGAGCAGTACTTC.

The chain links TRBV5-1 to TRBJ2-3; TRBD2 matches 8 bases. The CDR3 extends over 16 amino acids. J lost 2 bases, V lost 4 bases, and 9 bases had no gene match. In germline, CDR1 is SGHRS, CDR2 YFSETQ. This CDR3 is CASSAAGGGTTDTQYF. CDR3 DNA sequence: TGCGCCAGCAGCGCGGCCGGCGGGGGGACCACAGATACGCAGTATTTT.

The chain combines TRBV11-2 with TRBJ2-1; D is undetermined. CDR3 length: 11 amino acids. Germline loops: CDR1 SGHAT, CDR2 FQNNGV. Trimming shortened V by 0 bases and J by 12 bases, and 6 bases separated the two germline ends. CDR3: CASSLEVGQFF. The CDR3 region has the DNA TGTGCCAGCAGCTTAGAGGTCGGGCAGTTCTTC.